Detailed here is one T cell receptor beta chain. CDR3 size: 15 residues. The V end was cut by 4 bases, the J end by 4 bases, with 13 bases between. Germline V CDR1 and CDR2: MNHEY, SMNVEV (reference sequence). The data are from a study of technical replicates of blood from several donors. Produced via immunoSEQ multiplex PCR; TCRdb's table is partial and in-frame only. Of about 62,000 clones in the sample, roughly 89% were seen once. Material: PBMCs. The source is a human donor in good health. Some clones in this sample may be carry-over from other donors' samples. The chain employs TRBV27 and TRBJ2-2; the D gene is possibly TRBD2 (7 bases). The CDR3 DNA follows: TGTGCCAGCAGTTCCTGGGGAGGGGGCACCGGGGAGCTGTTTTTT. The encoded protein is CASSSWGGGTGELFF.